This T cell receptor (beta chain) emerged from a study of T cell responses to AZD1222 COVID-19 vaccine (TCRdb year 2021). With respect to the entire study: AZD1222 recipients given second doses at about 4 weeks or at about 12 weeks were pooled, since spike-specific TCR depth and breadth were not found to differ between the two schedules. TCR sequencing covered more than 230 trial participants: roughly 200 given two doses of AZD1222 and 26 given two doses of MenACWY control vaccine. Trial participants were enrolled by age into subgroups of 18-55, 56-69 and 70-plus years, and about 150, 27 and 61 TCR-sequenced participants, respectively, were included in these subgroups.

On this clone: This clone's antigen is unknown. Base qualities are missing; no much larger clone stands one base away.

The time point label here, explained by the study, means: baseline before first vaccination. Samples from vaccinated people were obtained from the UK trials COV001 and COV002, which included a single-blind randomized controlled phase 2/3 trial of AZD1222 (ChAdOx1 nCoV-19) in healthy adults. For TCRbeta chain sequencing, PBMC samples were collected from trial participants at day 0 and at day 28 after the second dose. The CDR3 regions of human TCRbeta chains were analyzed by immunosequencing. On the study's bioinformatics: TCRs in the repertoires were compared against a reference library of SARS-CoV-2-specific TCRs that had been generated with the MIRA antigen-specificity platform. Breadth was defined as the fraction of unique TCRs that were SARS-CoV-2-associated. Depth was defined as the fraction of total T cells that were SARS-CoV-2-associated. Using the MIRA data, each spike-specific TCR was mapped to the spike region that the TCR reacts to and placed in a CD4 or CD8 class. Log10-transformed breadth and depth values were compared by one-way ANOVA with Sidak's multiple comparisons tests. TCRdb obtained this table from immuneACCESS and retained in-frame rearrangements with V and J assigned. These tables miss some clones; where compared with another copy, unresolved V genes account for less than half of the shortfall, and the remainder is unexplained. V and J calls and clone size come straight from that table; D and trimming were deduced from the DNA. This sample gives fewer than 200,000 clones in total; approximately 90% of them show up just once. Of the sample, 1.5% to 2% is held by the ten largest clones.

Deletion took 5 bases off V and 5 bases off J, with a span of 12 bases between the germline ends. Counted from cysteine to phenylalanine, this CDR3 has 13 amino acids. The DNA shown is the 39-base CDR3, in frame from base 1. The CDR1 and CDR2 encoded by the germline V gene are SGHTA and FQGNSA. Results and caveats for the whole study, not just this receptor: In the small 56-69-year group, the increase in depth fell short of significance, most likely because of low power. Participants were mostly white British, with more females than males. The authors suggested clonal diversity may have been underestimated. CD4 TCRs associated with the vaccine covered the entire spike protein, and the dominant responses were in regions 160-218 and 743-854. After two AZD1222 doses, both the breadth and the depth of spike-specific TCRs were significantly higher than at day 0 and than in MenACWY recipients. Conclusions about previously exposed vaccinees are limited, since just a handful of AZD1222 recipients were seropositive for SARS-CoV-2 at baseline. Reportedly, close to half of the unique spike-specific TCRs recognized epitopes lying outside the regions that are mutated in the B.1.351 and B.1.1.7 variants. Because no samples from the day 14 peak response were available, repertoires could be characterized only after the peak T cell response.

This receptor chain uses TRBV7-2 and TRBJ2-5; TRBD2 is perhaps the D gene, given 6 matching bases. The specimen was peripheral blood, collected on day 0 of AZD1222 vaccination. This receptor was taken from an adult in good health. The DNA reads TGTGCCAGCAGCGGGGACTGGTATGAGACCCAGTACTTC. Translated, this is CASSGDWYETQYF.